These 19 T cell receptor beta chains were all obtained from the same sample, sequenced in a study of CD8 T cells in Susac syndrome. RNA amounts of 0.5 to 1 ug underwent reverse transcription with random hexamers. TCRdb passed the immunoSEQ multiplex PCR reads through MiXCR, listing each CDR3 protein once. The profile shows 160,000 or so distinct CDR3 sequences, 85% to 95% of them singletons. Sample: CD8+ T cells from PBMCs. These receptor sequences come from a human donor with multiple sclerosis.

The genes are TRBV28 and TRBJ2-3; D is undetermined. The CDR3 spans 14 residues. Germline lookup yields CDR1 MDHEN and CDR2 SYDVKM. V was shortened by 7 bases and J by 0 bases, with 11 bases between the two germline ends. The CDR3 loop reads CASKREISTDTQYF. The CDR3 DNA follows: TGTGCCAGCAAGAGAGAAATTAGCACAGATACGCAGTATTTT.

The table lists this clonotype with a count of one. The chain has TRBV27 and TRBJ1-1; tentatively, D is TRBD1 (6 bases). Trimming removed 6 bases at V and 4 bases at J, with 12 bases between. CDR1 and CDR2 from the germline V gene are MNHEY and SMNVEV (reference sequence). The CDR3 loop spans 13 amino acids. The CDR3 spells CASRQGIGTEAFF. CDR3 sequence (DNA): TGTGCCAGCAGACAGGGTATCGGCACTGAAGCTTTCTTT.

The chain combines TRBV5-4 with TRBJ2-2, with unresolved D. Germline loops: CDR1 SGHNT, CDR2 YYREEE (reference sequence). CDR3 length equals 12 residues. The V end lost 0 bases, the J end lost 6 bases, and 3 bases lay between the germline ends. CDR3 nucleotide sequence: TGTGCCAGCAGCTTGGGACCCGGGGAGCTGTTTTTT. Its translation: CASSLGPGELFF.

The gene calls are TRBV13 and TRBJ1-6, with 9 bases matching TRBD1. From germline, CDR1 is PRHDT and CDR2 FYEKMQ (reference sequence). After removal of 5 bases from V and 9 bases from J, the junction contained 8 bases not matched to a gene. The CDR3 totals 15 residues. CDR3 region: CASSATGTGSSPLHF. CDR3 in DNA: TGTGCCAGCAGCGCAACCGGGACAGGGAGTTCACCCCTCCACTTT.

The chain has TRBV11-1 and TRBJ2-3; 11 bases match TRBD2. The CDR3 is made up of 18 amino acids. Germline CDR1 and CDR2: SGHAT and FQDESV (reference sequence). Trimming removed 3 bases from V and 2 bases from J; junction bases left unmatched: 10. The CDR3 bases are TGTGCCAGCAGCTTTTGGTCTAGCGGGGGGAGAAACACAGATACGCAGTATTTT. This gives the protein CASSFWSSGGRNTDTQYF.

The CDR3 DNA is TGTGCCAGCAGTCCCGATCCCGGAGGCTACGAGCAGTACTTC. Translating it yields CASSPDPGGYEQYF. J is TRBJ2-7 and V is TRBV12-3 or TRBV12-4, with D perhaps TRBD2 (5 bases). The V gene lost 5 bases and the J gene lost 3 bases, with 14 bases spanning the gap. There are 14 residues in the CDR3.

With respect to this clonotype: An end of the junction does not agree with germline; a read error may underlie this. The chain links TRBV30 to TRBJ2-6, with D perhaps TRBD1 (6 bases). This CDR3 contains 11 residues. Germline V CDR1 and CDR2: GTSNPN, SVGIG (reference sequence). CDR3 sequence (DNA): TGTGCCTGGAGCCATGGCGGTGAGGGACATTTC. It translates to CAWSHGGEGHF.

As regards this clonotype: It is unclear where the CDR3 begins or ends on the DNA, so no DNA is shown, and the CDR3 is as TCRdb lists it. The chain carries TRBV5-6 and TRBJ2-3. The CDR3 spans 19 residues, counting both ends. CDR1 is SGHDT, CDR2 YYEEEE, per germline. The CDR3 region is CASSLAGSILGSSTDTQYF.

V is TRBV5-1 and J is TRBJ1-1, with a possible D match to TRBD1 (5 bases). Trimming pared 3 bases from V and 3 bases from J, leaving 9 bases between. The CDR3 spans 13 residues. Germline loops: CDR1 SGHRS, CDR2 YFSETQ. The CDR3 here is CASSSTGYTEAFF. The CDR3 nucleotides read TGCGCCAGCAGCTCTACAGGATACACTGAAGCTTTCTTT.

The rearrangement links TRBV9 to TRBJ2-1, with 9 bases fitting TRBD2. V was clipped by 7 bases and J by 0 bases; unmatched bases: 5. The germline V gene has CDR1 SGDLS and CDR2 YYNGEE. The CDR3 covers 15 residues. The CDR3 DNA sequence: TGTGCCAGCGGCGCGGGGGGGACCTCCTACAATGAGCAGTTCTTC. The encoded protein is CASGAGGTSYNEQFF.

This chain uses TRBV15 with TRBJ2-1, with 7 positions matching TRBD2. Germline loops: CDR1 LNHNV, CDR2 YYDKDF (reference sequence). With 5 bases clipped from V and 5 bases from J, the junction kept 9 bases outside the gene matches. CDR3 length: 15 amino acids. The CDR3, as DNA: TGTGCCACCAGCCTCACTAGCGCGTGGGACAATGAGCAGTTCTTC. Residues: CATSLTSAWDNEQFF.

The J gene is TRBJ2-3, the V gene TRBV3-1; D unclear. The V and J ends lost 1 base and 6 bases respectively, with 14 bases between them. CDR1 and CDR2 from the germline V gene are LGHDT and YNNKEL (reference sequence). This CDR3 contains 15 residues. The CDR3 is CASSQGLVSSDTQYF. In DNA form, the CDR3 reads TGTGCCAGCAGCCAAGGGTTGGTCAGCTCCGATACGCAGTATTTT.

This clonotype was counted a single time. The chain is built from TRBV2 and TRBJ1-2; D uncertain. Trimming shortened V by 7 bases and J by 8 bases, and 17 bases separated the two germline ends. CDR3 length: 13 residues. The germline gives CDR1 SNHLY, CDR2 FYNNEI. CDR3 residues: CASMGVPPRGYTF. The CDR3 bases are TGTGCCAGCATGGGTGTTCCTCCCCGCGGCTACACCTTC.

This clonotype was counted a few times. The V gene is TRBV29-1, the J gene TRBJ2-3; 8 bases map to TRBD1. The CDR3 length is 14 residues. From germline, CDR1 is SQVTM and CDR2 ANQGSEA. Trimming removed 4 bases from V and 2 bases from J; junction bases left unmatched: 5. Here the CDR3 reads CSVVGTGDTDTQYF. CDR3 DNA: TGCAGCGTTGTTGGGACAGGCGACACAGATACGCAGTATTTT.

This chain joins TRBV6-2 or TRBV6-3 and TRBJ1-1; D not resolved. Germline V gene data show CDR1 as MNHEY and CDR2 as SVGEGT. The CDR3 has 14 amino acids. The V gene lost 2 bases and the J gene lost 4 bases, with 11 bases spanning the gap. The CDR3 spells CASSYTAVTTEAFF. CDR3 sequence (DNA): TGTGCCAGCAGTTACACGGCGGTTACCACTGAAGCTTTCTTT.

This chain connects TRBV25-1 to TRBJ2-1, with D perhaps given as TRBD1 or TRBD2 (5 bases each). Germline CDR1 is MGHDK and CDR2 is SYGVNS. This CDR3 is built from 14 residues. Between the trimmed V and J ends, which lost 9 bases and 5 bases, there was a span of 17 bases. In DNA, the CDR3 is TGTGCCAGTTCGGTCGGGACCAGTGACAATGAGCAGTTCTTC. Its protein is CASSVGTSDNEQFF.

The chain couples TRBV28 to TRBJ1-2; D unresolved. Per the germline V gene, CDR1 is MDHEN and CDR2 is SYDVKM. The V end was cut by 3 bases, the J end by 1 base, with 9 bases between. The CDR3 extends over 14 amino acids. The CDR3 is CASSLSRVNYGYTF. The CDR3 bases are TGTGCCAGCAGTTTGTCCAGAGTTAACTATGGCTACACCTTC.

The CDR3 region is CSARAPLSTDTQYF. The CDR3 nucleotides are TGCAGTGCTAGGGCCCCCCTGTCCACAGATACGCAGTATTTT. The chain carries TRBV20-1 and TRBJ2-3; D call uncertain. Trimming shortened V by 3 bases and J by 2 bases, and 12 bases separated the two germline ends. The CDR3 is 14 amino acids. Germline V CDR1 and CDR2: DFQATT, SNEGSKA (reference sequence).

The chain uses TRBV28 and TRBJ2-7, with D tentatively TRBD1 (5 bases). The V end lost 6 bases, the J end lost 3 bases, and 15 bases lay between the germline ends. Germline lookup yields CDR1 MDHEN and CDR2 SYDVKM. The CDR3 runs to 14 residues. CDR3 in amino acids: CASRQVDRFYEQYF. The CDR3 DNA reads as TGTGCCAGCAGACAGGTAGACCGATTCTACGAGCAGTACTTC.